This TCR beta chain was observed in a study of beta chain features in type 1 diabetes. Study information: Researchers looked at 85 million to 110 million sorted cells across all samples. Findings and caveats of the study: Within the patient group, naive, central memory and Treg TCRB repertoires appeared more similar to each other than within healthy donors.

Trimming left V 5 bases short and J 11 bases short, with 16 bases between. The CDR3 contains 12 residues. The germline gives CDR1 MDHEN, CDR2 SYDVKM. TCRB transcripts that were expressed got sequenced, as all of the isolated RNA had been reverse transcribed. TCRdb's copy holds only in-frame clones and misses some; the assay was immunoSEQ multiplex PCR. The sample lists about 360,000 clones; around 12% were seen once. About this clone: The antigen remains unidentified.

This TCR came from a man aged 18 to 30 in good health. The sequencing input was naive CD4+ T cells from blood. The chain has TRBV28 and TRBJ2-7; D may be TRBD2 (5 bases). The CDR3 region has the DNA TGTGCCAGCAGTGCCAGATGGCTGGGAGAGTACTTC. Translated: CASSARWLGEYF.